The 11 T cell receptor beta chains below were found in one sample sequenced in a study of response to subunit inactivated influenza vaccine. TCRdb reprocessed the RT-PCR reads via MiXCR and lists one record per CDR3 protein. Of roughly 150,000 distinct CDR3 sequences listed, 11% are singletons. The sequencing used non-naive T cells sorted from PBMCs, collected 40 to 50 days after vaccination. The origin of the receptors is a man aged 50 to 60 who received an inactivated influenza vaccine.

This clonotype was found a few times. The chain combines TRBV7-9 with TRBJ1-1; 7 bases line up with TRBD1. In germline, CDR1 is SEHNR, CDR2 FQNEAQ (reference sequence). V shed 1 base, J shed 6 bases, and the junction held 11 bases outside the gene matches. This CDR3 has 16 amino acids. DNA for the CDR3: TGTGCCAGCAGCTTAGGGGGGGCTCGACAGGGCCCTGAAGCTTTCTTT. It translates to CASSLGGARQGPEAFF.

The sample holds a few counts of this clonotype. The chain has TRBV7-2 and TRBJ2-3; unclear D gene. The CDR3 covers 13 residues. The V gene's germline CDR1 is SGHTA and CDR2 FQGNSA. V dropped 1 base and J dropped 3 bases, with 5 bases sitting between them. As DNA, the CDR3 is TGTGCCAGCAGCTTAGGGTTAACAGATACGCAGTATTTT. Its protein product is CASSLGLTDTQYF.

This sequence joins TRBV5-4 and TRBJ1-1; D uncertain. Trimming left V 3 bases short and J 11 bases short, with 20 bases between. The CDR3 extends over 14 amino acids. Germline CDR1 is SGHNT and CDR2 is YYREEE (reference sequence). The CDR3 DNA reads TGTGCCAGCAGCTATTTGTCGAGCACCAACCAGGCTTTCTTT. Its translation: CASSYLSSTNQAFF.

This clonotype was observed a few times. The V gene is TRBV7-2, the J gene TRBJ2-1, with TRBD2 identical over 7 bases. The CDR3 has 13 residues. V dropped 1 base and J dropped 12; count of bases not matched to a gene: 6. Germline-derived CDR1 and CDR2 are SGHTA and FQGNSA. DNA for the CDR3: TGTGCCAGCAGCTTAGGAGCGGGGAGGGGGCAGTTCTTC. This sequence encodes CASSLGAGRGQFF. Combining the CDR3 with reference TRBV7-2 and TRBJ2-1 gives the whole variable domain GAGVSQSPSNKVTEKGKDVELRCDPISGHTALYWYRQSLGQGLEFLIYFQGNSAPDKSGLPSDRFSAERTGGSVSTLTIQRTQQEDSAVYLCASSLGAGRGQFFGPGTRLTVL.

This clonotype has just a few counts. V usage is TRBV6-2 or TRBV6-3 and J usage is TRBJ2-1, with 9 bases lining up with TRBD1. The CDR3 runs 14 residues. Trimming cost V 11 bases and J 3 bases; bases outside gene matches: 8. Germline lookup yields CDR1 MNHEY and CDR2 SVGEGT. The CDR3 protein is CAGRPGQGYNEQFF. Here the CDR3 DNA reads TGTGCCGGGAGACCGGGACAGGGCTACAATGAGCAGTTCTTC.

The genes are TRBV19 and TRBJ1-2; 7 bases are shared with TRBD1. The CDR3 loop spans 16 amino acids. J lost 8 bases, V lost 7 bases, and 19 bases had no gene match. Germline V gives CDR1 LNHDA, CDR2 SQIVND (reference sequence). The CDR3 region has the DNA TGTGCCAGTACCCTAAGAGATAGGGGGCGCACCCTAGGCTACACCTTC. Translated: CASTLRDRGRTLGYTF.

The table lists this clonotype with a few counts. V gene TRBV2 combines with J gene TRBJ2-4; TRBD1 aligns across 7 bases. V lost 6 bases, J lost 5 bases, and 4 bases stayed unmatched. The germline CDR1 and CDR2 sequences are SNHLY and FYNNEI. CDR3 length equals 13 residues. Here the CDR3 reads CASSKGQENIQYF. CDR3 nucleotide sequence: TGTGCCAGCAGCAAAGGACAGGAAAACATTCAGTACTTC.

This clonotype was picked up a small number of times. The chain links TRBV6-1 to TRBJ2-1; 7 positions match TRBD2. CDR3 size: 13 residues. With V trimmed by 6 bases and J by 8 bases, 7 bases remained unmatched. Germline V gene data show CDR1 as MNHNS and CDR2 as SASEGT. CDR3 in DNA: TGTGCCAGCAGAAAACCGGGGGGAGATGAGCAGTTCTTC. Translating gives CASRKPGGDEQFF.

This clonotype has a count of ten or more. J is TRBJ2-7 and V is TRBV6-1; 7 nucleotides agree with TRBD1. The CDR3 consists of 13 residues. Germline V lookup: CDR1 MNHNS, CDR2 SASEGT. Unmatched junction bases numbered 9, after V lost 10 bases and J lost 3 bases. Written as DNA, the CDR3 is TGTGCCACCAGAAAGGGACAGTTCTACGAGCAGTACTTC. This encodes CATRKGQFYEQYF.

This clonotype appeared a single time. At one boundary the junction diverges from the germline segment, which might be a read error. J is TRBJ2-3 and V is TRBV7-7; possibly TRBD2 for D (6 bases). The CDR3 contains 15 residues. Germline V gene data show CDR1 as SSHAT and CDR2 as FNYEAQ (reference sequence). The DNA for the CDR3 is TGTGCTAGCAGCTTAGCCGGGACTCCGACAGATACGCAGTATTTT. It codes for CASSLAGTPTDTQYF. The full variable domain, completed using reference TRBV7-7 and TRBJ2-3, is GAGVSQSPRYKVTKRGQDVTLRCDPISSHATLYWYQQALGQGPEFLTYFNYEAQPDKSGLPSDRFSAERPEGSISTLTIQRTEQRDSAMYRCASSLAGTPTDTQYFGPGTRLTVL.

V usage is TRBV29-1 and J usage is TRBJ1-2; 7 nucleotides match TRBD1. Looked up from germline, CDR1 is SQVTM and CDR2 is ANQGSEA. V was clipped by 8 bases and J by 7 bases; unmatched bases: 13. The CDR3 consists of 13 residues. The CDR3 nucleotides are TGCAGCTTATATACAGGGGTTAGAGGTGGCTACACCTTC. It encodes CSLYTGVRGGYTF.